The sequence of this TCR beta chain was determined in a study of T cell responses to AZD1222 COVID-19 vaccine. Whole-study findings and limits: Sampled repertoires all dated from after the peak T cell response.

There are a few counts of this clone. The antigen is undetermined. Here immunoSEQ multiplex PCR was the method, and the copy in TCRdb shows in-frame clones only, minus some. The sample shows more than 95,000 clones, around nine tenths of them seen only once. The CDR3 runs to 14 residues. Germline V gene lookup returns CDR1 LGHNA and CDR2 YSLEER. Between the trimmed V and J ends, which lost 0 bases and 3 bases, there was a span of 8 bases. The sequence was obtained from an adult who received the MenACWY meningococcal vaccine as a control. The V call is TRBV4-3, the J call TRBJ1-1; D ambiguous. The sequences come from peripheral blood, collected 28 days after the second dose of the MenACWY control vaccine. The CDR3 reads CASSQDISDTEAFF. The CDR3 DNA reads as TGCGCCAGCAGCCAAGACATATCCGACACTGAAGCTTTCTTT.